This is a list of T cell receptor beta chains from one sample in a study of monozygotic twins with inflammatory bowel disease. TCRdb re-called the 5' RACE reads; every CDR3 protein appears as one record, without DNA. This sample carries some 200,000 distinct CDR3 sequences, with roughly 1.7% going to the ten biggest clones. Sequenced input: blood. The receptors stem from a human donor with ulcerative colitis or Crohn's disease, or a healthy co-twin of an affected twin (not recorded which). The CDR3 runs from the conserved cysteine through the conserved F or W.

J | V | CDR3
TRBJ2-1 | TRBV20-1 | CSARGLRGTDYNEQFF
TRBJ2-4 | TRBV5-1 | CASTRGDPSAKNIQYF
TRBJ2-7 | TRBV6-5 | CASSSSVGYEQYF
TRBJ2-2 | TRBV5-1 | CASSYGDTGELFF
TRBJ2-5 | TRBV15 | CATSSAVLDQETQYF
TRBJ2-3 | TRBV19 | CATKLRLAGSTDTQYF
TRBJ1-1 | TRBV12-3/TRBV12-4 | CASSLDLKDRGNTEAFF
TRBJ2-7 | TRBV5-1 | CASSLAQGIRRQYF
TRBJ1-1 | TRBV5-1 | CASSLGANEAFF
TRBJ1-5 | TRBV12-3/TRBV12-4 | CASSRKGTNQPQHF
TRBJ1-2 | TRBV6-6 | CASSYSYGPYGYTF
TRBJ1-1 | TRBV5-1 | CASSFVQGTEAFF
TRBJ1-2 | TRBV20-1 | CSASRGDYGYTF
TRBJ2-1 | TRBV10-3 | CAVGWLPNSYNEQFF
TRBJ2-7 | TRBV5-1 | CASASGPSYEQYF
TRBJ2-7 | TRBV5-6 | CASSLTPEAGEQYF
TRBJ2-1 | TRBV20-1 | CSVPRGRVDNEQFF
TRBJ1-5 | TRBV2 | CASGTSNQPQHF
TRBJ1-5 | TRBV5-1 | CASSLGATDSNQPQHF
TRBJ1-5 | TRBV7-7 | CASSLRVGWPQHF
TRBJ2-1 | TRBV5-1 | CASSPGQSYNEQFF
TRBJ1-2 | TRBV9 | CASSPTGQGTNYGYTF
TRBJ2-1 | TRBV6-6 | CASSPRPGNEQFF
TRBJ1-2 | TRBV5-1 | CASSLYPRDRANYGYTF
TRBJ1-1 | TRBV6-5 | CASSYRVRDTEAFF
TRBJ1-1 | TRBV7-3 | CASSLRIPGQGVGRSEAFF
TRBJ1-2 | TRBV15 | CATSRDSPRLSGYTF
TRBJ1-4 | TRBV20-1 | CSASGDRGWEDEKLFF
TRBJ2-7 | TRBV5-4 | CASSLGTASSYEQYF
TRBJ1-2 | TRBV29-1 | CSVEAGGIGYTF
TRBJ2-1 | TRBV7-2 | CASSSRDRYNEQFF
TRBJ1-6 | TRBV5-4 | CASSLDAGGRPNSPLHF
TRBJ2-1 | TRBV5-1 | CASRPRLAADEQFF
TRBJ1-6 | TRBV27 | CASSFLRSGSRMALHF
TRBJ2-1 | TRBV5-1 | CASSPGQLSSYNEQFF
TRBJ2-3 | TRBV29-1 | CSAATSGGGADTQYF
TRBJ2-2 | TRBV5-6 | CASSSWNTGELFF
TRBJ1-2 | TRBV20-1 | CSAADRVGNFYGYTF
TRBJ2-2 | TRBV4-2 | CASSQGTGGQGELFF
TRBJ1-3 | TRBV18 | CASSPDGNTIYF
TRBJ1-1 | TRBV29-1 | CSVPVSRSEAFF
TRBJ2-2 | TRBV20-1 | CCAFGEQSNTGELFF
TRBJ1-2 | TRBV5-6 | CASSPDRGVDGYTF
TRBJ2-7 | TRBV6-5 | CASSYGDILNREQYF
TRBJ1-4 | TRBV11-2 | CASSPDRGGLEKLFF
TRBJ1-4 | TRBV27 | CASSFNRGVEKLFF
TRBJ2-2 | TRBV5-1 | CASSLAIGMAGELFF
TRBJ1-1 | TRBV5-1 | CASSSIVLPRPTEAFF
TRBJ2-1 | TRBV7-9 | CASSFDGSYNEQFF